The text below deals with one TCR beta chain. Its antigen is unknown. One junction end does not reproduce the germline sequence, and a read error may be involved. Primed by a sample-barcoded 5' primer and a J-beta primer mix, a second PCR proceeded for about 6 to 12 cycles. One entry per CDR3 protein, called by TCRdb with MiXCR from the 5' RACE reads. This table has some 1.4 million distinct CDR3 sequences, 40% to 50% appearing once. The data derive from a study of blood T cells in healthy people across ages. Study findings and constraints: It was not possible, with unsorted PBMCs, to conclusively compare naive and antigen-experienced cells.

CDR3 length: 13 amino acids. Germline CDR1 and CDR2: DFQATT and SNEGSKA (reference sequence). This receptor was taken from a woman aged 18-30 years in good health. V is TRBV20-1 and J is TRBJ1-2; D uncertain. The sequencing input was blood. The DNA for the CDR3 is TGCAGTGCTAGAAGCCAATTTGAGGGTGGCCACACCTTC. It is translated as CSARSQFEGGHTF.